Below are 14 T cell receptor beta chains sequenced from a single sample in a study of CD8+ T cells in alopecia areata. Documented treatment: oral pan-JAK inhibitor, 5-10 mg twice daily. Isolated RNA was reverse transcribed into cDNA used as the sequencing template. The repertoire was sequenced with immunoSEQ multiplex PCR; TCRdb's copy has only in-frame clones and lacks some. The table shows approximately 280,000 clones, with 58% occurring only once. Here the sequenced sample was CD4+ T cells sorted from blood, taken at week 24, from a patient treated with tofacitinib. The receptors originated from a human donor with alopecia areata.

This clone has just a few counts. CDR3 in amino acids: CASSRTGTYEQYF. DNA of the CDR3: TGTGCCAGTTCTCGGACAGGGACCTACGAGCAGTACTTC. The V and J genes are TRBV5-6 and TRBJ2-7, with 8 nucleotides matching TRBD1. Germline V lookup: CDR1 SGHDT, CDR2 YYEEEE. The ends lost 8 bases at V and 2 bases at J; junction bases unmatched: 6. There are 13 residues in the CDR3. The entire variable domain, with the rest obtained from reference TRBV5-6 and TRBJ2-7, is as follows: DAGVTQSPTHLIKTRGQQVTLRCSPKSGHDTVSWYQQALGQGPQFIFQYYEEEERQRGNFPDRFSGHQFPNYSSELNVNALLLGDSALYLCASSRTGTYEQYFGPGTRLTVT.

The chain combines TRBV19 with TRBJ1-1; 7 positions agree with TRBD1. Germline V gives CDR1 LNHDA, CDR2 SQIVND (reference sequence). The J segment lost 2 bases and the V segment lost 6 bases, leaving 3 bases of the junction unmatched. The CDR3 has 13 residues. The CDR3: CASRTGRNTEAFF. DNA for the CDR3: TGTGCCAGTAGGACAGGGCGAAACACTGAAGCTTTCTTT.

The chain is built from TRBV7-2 and TRBJ1-1; 8 nucleotides align to TRBD1. The CDR3 has 15 residues. J gave up 1 base and V 5 bases, and 6 bases lay outside the gene matches. CDR1 is SGHTA and CDR2 is FQGNSA in the germline V gene. The CDR3 sequence is CASSLRQGTNTEAFF. CDR3 in DNA: TGTGCCAGCAGCCTACGACAGGGGACGAACACTGAAGCTTTCTTT. Using reference TRBV7-2 and TRBJ1-1 for the parts outside the CDR3, the full variable domain is GAGVSQSPSNKVTEKGKDVELRCDPISGHTALYWYRQSLGQGLEFLIYFQGNSAPDKSGLPSDRFSAERTGGSVSTLTIQRTQQEDSAVYLCASSLRQGTNTEAFFGQGTRLTVV.

This clone was found a few times. The chain couples TRBV9 to TRBJ2-7; 9 bases map to TRBD1. Germline values: CDR1 SGDLS, CDR2 YYNGEE. The CDR3 totals 13 residues. V trimming: 4 bases; J trimming: 7 bases; junction bases outside the gene matches: 6. The chain's CDR3 is CASSPGTGHEQYF. The CDR3 DNA reads TGTGCCAGCAGCCCCGGGACAGGGCATGAGCAGTACTTC. The complete variable domain, with remaining parts taken from reference TRBV9 and TRBJ2-7, reads DSGVTQTPKHLITATGQRVTLRCSPRSGDLSVYWYQQSLDQGLQFLIQYYNGEERAKGNILERFSAQQFPDLHSELNLSSLELGDSALYFCASSPGTGHEQYFGPGTRLTVT.

The rearrangement joins TRBV20-1 to TRBJ2-7; D uncertain. Trimming removed 5 bases from V and 1 base from J, with 6 bases in between. Germline CDR1 and CDR2: DFQATT and SNEGSKA (reference sequence). CDR3 size: 11 residues. The CDR3 nucleotides are TGCAGTGCTGCCGATTCCTACGAGCAGTACTTC. Translated: CSAADSYEQYF.

This clone was counted only a few times. The chain uses TRBV6-5 and TRBJ2-5, with D perhaps TRBD1 (5 bases). V was cut by 0 bases and J by 1 base, with 9 bases left in between. From germline, CDR1 is MNHEY and CDR2 SVGAGI. The CDR3 extends over 15 amino acids. The DNA of the CDR3 is TGTGCCAGCAGTTACTCGGCGACAGTCCAAGAGACCCAGTACTTC. Its protein product is CASSYSATVQETQYF.

The V call is TRBV19, the J call TRBJ1-2; 9 nucleotides line up with TRBD1. This CDR3 spans 13 amino acids. The junction had 6 bases not matched to a gene; V was cut back by 5 bases and J by 8 bases. Germline assignment: CDR1 LNHDA and CDR2 SQIVND (reference sequence). CDR3: CASSLGQGIGYTF. CDR3 bases: TGTGCCAGTAGTCTGGGACAGGGAATCGGCTACACCTTC.

This clone was detected only a few times. The chain has TRBV29-1 and TRBJ1-4, with 10 positions matching TRBD1. V shed 8 bases and J 12 bases; nucleotides not matched to a gene: 6. CDR1 is SQVTM, CDR2 ANQGSEA, per germline. This CDR3 is built from 11 residues. CDR3 loop: CSTMDRGELFF. The CDR3 region has the DNA TGCAGCACTATGGACAGGGGGGAACTGTTTTTT.

The chain links TRBV12-5 to TRBJ2-1; D gene uncertain. Germline CDR1 reads LGHNT; CDR2 reads FRNRAP. V lost 6 bases and J lost 4, with 16 bases in between. This CDR3 is built from 15 residues. Written as DNA, the CDR3 is TGTGCTAGTGGCCTTCGGGTAGGACGGTACAATGAGCAGTTCTTC. Its protein is CASGLRVGRYNEQFF.

J is TRBJ1-2 and V is TRBV18, with 7 bases matching TRBD1. J lost 6 bases, V lost 3 bases, and 1 base had no gene match. Per the germline V gene, CDR1 is KGHSH and CDR2 is LQKENI. The CDR3 runs 12 residues. The CDR3 DNA is TGTGCCAGCTCACCGCAGGGGGATGGCTACACCTTC. Its translation: CASSPQGDGYTF.

CDR3 DNA sequence: TGTGCCAGCACCATGACAGGGGTCGAGCAGTACTTC. As protein: CASTMTGVEQYF. The chain uses TRBV2 and TRBJ2-7, with 8 nucleotides matching TRBD1. This CDR3 has 12 residues. CDR1 and CDR2 (germline): SNHLY, FYNNEI. With 7 bases clipped from V and 6 bases from J, the junction kept 5 bases outside the gene matches.

The V call is TRBV30, the J call TRBJ2-5; no reliable D call. This CDR3 has 12 amino acids. Germline assignment: CDR1 GTSNPN and CDR2 SVGIG (reference sequence). The germline V and J ends were trimmed by 3 bases and 5 bases, with 10 bases remaining between them. CDR3 nucleotides: TGTGCCTGGAGAGCGCTAGGGGAGACCCAGTACTTC. It translates to CAWRALGETQYF.

The rearrangement uses TRBV30 and TRBJ2-5; D gene ambiguous. Germline CDR1 is GTSNPN and CDR2 is SVGIG (reference sequence). Trimming took off 1 base at V and 7 bases at J, with 7 bases between the two ends. CDR3 length: 11 amino acids. The CDR3 here is CAWSDVGTQYF. The DNA of the CDR3 is TGTGCCTGGAGTGACGTGGGGACCCAGTACTTC. Based on the CDR3 plus reference TRBV30 and TRBJ2-5, the full variable domain is SQTIHQWPATLVQPVGSPLSLECTVEGTSNPNLYWYRQAAGRGLQLLFYSVGIGQISSEVPQNLSASRPQDRQFILSSKKLLLSDSGFYLCAWSDVGTQYFGPGTRLLVL.

The V gene is TRBV4-1, the J gene TRBJ1-2, with 8 bases aligning to TRBD1. There are 18 residues in the CDR3. The V gene end was trimmed by 0 bases and the J gene end by 4 bases; junction bases not matched to a gene: 13. The germline gives CDR1 MGHRA, CDR2 YSYEKL. CDR3: CASSQDTRRGQEVYGYTF. CDR3 DNA sequence: TGCGCCAGCAGCCAAGATACCCGCCGGGGACAGGAGGTCTATGGCTACACCTTC.